Here is one T cell receptor beta chain with its context. The antigen is not known. The sample is drawn from a study of T cell repertoires in cytomegalovirus infection. Study as a whole: The study used recently identified HLA-C-restricted and well-studied HLA-B-restricted CMV epitopes.

V was trimmed by 5 bases and J by 5 bases, leaving 16 bases between them. Germline CDR1 MNHGY, CDR2 SAAAGT. The CDR3 contains 15 residues. A single record per CDR3 protein comes from TCRdb applying MiXCR to the reads. The top ten hold roughly 13% of the sample, which has around 900,000 distinct CDR3 sequences, around 31% seen once. This clonotype was obtained from a human donor in good health (CMV status not recorded). Some clones in this sample may be carry-over from other donors' samples. The chain uses TRBV6-8 and TRBJ2-4, with D tentatively TRBD1 (6 bases). Specimen: cultured CD8+ T cells from PBMCs, collected from culture after CMV antigen stimulation. The CDR3 reads CASSATGSLQNIQYF. CDR3 in DNA: TGTGCCAGCAGTGCCACAGGGTCCCTACAAAACATTCAGTACTTC.